This T cell receptor beta chain was sequenced for a study of T cell responses to AZD1222 COVID-19 vaccine. Notes on the study in general: Donors skewed white British and female; clonal diversity was possibly underestimated. Spike-wide vaccine-associated CD4 TCRs dominated at 160-218 and 743-854. Baseline seropositivity occurred in only six AZD1222 recipients.

Germline CDR1 is SGHAT and CDR2 is FQNNGV. The CDR3 has 14 amino acids. Trimming left V 5 bases short and J 3 bases short, with 14 bases between. The protocol was immunoSEQ multiplex PCR, while the TCRdb copy is restricted to in-frame clones and leaves out a portion. The repertoire has some 150,000 clones, roughly 90% of them found once; the top ten carry around 1.5%. This clone was seen a single time. Its antigen is currently unknown. Specimen: peripheral blood, collected 28 days after the second AZD1222 dose. This sequence joins TRBV11-2 and TRBJ2-7, with a tentative D call TRBD2 (6 bases). The sequence was collected from an adult who received the AZD1222 COVID-19 vaccine. The CDR3 loop reads CASSLGTANYEQYF. Written as DNA, the CDR3 is TGTGCCAGCAGCCTCGGGACTGCGAACTACGAGCAGTACTTC.